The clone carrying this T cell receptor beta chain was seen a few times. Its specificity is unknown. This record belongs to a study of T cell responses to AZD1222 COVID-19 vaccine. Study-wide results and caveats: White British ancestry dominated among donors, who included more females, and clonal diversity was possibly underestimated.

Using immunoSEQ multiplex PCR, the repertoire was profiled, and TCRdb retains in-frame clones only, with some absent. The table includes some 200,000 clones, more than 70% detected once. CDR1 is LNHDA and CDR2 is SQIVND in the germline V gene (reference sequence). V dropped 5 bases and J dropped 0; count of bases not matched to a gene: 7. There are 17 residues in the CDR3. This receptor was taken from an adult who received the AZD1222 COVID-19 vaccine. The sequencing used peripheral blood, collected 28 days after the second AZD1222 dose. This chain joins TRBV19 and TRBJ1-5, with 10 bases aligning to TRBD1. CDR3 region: CASSSRTGGVSNQPQHF. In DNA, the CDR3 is TGTGCCAGTAGTTCCAGGACAGGGGGGGTTAGCAATCAGCCCCAGCATTTT.